This record concerns one TCR beta chain sequence. No antigen is known for it. CDR3 size: 11 residues. V shed 0 bases, J shed 11 bases, and the junction held 4 bases outside the gene matches. Germline V gene data show CDR1 as DFQATT and CDR2 as SNEGSKA (reference sequence). The data were taken from a study of T cell responses to AZD1222 COVID-19 vaccine. Findings of the study overall: The donors showed a predominance of white British ancestry and of females, with possible underestimation of clonal diversity. Regions left unmutated in variants are reportedly the target of nearly half of spike-specific TCRs. Spike-specific TCR breadth and depth went up after people got two AZD1222 doses. Dominant CD4 TCR responses targeted spike regions 160-218 and 743-854.

Sequencing was performed with immunoSEQ multiplex PCR; in TCRdb, only in-frame clones are kept and a portion is missing. The top ten clones hold about 2.7% of a sample with 70,000 to 95,000 clones, about 90% of them seen once. This specimen consisted of peripheral blood, obtained on day 0 of MenACWY control vaccination. The sequence was obtained from an adult in good health. The chain is built from TRBV20-1 and TRBJ2-7; TRBD2 agrees at 7 bases. CDR3 coding DNA: TGCAGTGCTAGAGATTTCCGGGAGGAGTACTTC. Its protein is CSARDFREEYF.